This T cell receptor beta chain was identified during a study of T cells in women clearing cervical HPV infection. Worth noting for this clone: Read data end 3 residues before the CDR3 end; the end is taken from the germline J gene.

Sequencing used immunoSEQ multiplex PCR; TCRdb keeps in-frame clones, though not all of them. The table for this sample gives 23,000 or so clones. The ends were cut back, 6 bases at V and 5 bases at J, with 13 bases in the middle. The CDR3 is made up of 14 amino acids. Germline lookup yields CDR1 KGHSH and CDR2 LQKENI. The sequenced material came from blood buffy coat. The origin of this receptor is a woman aged 18 to 75 with a cervical HPV16 infection that either progressed to CIN3+ or cleared (not recorded which). J is TRBJ2-2 and V is TRBV18; D is ambiguous. The CDR3 bases that were read are TGTGCCAGCTCTCTGAACAGTCTAACCGGGGAG. Translation gives CASSLNSLTGE. In full, the CDR3 reads CASSLNSLTGELFF.